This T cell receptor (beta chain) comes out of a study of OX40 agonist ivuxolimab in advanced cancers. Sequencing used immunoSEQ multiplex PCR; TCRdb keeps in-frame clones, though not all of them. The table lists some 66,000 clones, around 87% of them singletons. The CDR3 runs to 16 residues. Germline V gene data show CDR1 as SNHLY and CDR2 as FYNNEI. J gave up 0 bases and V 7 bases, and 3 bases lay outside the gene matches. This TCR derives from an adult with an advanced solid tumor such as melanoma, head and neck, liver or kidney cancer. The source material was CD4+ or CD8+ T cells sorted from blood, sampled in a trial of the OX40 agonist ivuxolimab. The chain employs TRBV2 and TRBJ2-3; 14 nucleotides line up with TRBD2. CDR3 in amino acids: CASKGLAGVSTDTQYF. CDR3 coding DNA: TGTGCCAGCAAGGGACTAGCGGGGGTTAGCACAGATACGCAGTATTTT.